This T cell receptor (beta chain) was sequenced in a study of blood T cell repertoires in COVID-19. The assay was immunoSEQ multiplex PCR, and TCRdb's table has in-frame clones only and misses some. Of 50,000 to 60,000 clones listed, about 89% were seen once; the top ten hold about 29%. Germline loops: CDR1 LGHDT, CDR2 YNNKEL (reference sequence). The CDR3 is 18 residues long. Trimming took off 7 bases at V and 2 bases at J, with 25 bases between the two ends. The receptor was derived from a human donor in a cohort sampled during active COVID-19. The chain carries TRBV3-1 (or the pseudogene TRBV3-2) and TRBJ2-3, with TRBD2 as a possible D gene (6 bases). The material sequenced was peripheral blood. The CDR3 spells CASTRERSPGDPTDTQYF. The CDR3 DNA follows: TGTGCCAGCACCCGCGAAAGGTCCCCGGGAGACCCCACAGATACGCAGTATTTT.